These 5 T cell receptor beta chains originate from one sample sequenced in a study of monozygotic twins with inflammatory bowel disease (dated by TCRdb to between 2018 and 2020). Library generation was performed with 5' RACE. The instrument given in TCRdb is Illumina HiSeq 2500. Each entry corresponds to one CDR3 protein sequence from reads that TCRdb reprocessed, and DNA is not given. This sample's records show approximately 330,000 distinct CDR3 sequences. The top ten clonotypes cover 2% to 2.5% of the sample. The sequencing sample was made of blood. The receptors were sampled from a human donor with ulcerative colitis or Crohn's disease, or a healthy co-twin of an affected twin (not recorded which).

The V gene is TRBV5-6, the J gene TRBJ1-2. This CDR3 is 13 amino acids long. The germline gives CDR1 SGHDT, CDR2 YYEEEE. CDR3 amino acids: CASSFFQNYGYTF.

The rearrangement joins TRBV7-9 to TRBJ2-7. The CDR3 is made up of 14 amino acids. Looked up from germline, CDR1 is SEHNR and CDR2 is FQNEAQ (reference sequence). CDR3 loop: CASSLAGVAYEQYF.

V gene TRBV28 combines with J gene TRBJ2-7; the D call from TCRdb, TRBD1, cannot be confirmed without DNA. The CDR3 is 20 amino acids. The germline CDR1 and CDR2 sequences are MDHEN and SYDVKM. The CDR3 here is CASSFPGQGQGSGFDYEQYF. Full variable domain (outside the CDR3, taken from reference TRBV28 and TRBJ2-7): DVKVTQSSRYLVKRTGEKVFLECVQDMDHENMFWYRQDPGLGLRLIYFSYDVKMKEKGDIPEGYSVSREKKERFSLILESASTNQTSMYLCASSFPGQGQGSGFDYEQYFGPGTRLTVT.

The chain combines TRBV4-3 with TRBJ2-1; TCRdb reports TRBD1, a call that lacks DNA to check it against. This CDR3 is built from 17 residues. Germline V CDR1 and CDR2: LGHNA, YSLEER. CDR3 protein: CASSQTGTVSNYNEQFF.

CDR3 region: CASSSLAGGGTDTQYF. J is TRBJ2-3 and V is TRBV5-1; the TCRdb D gene call, TRBD2, has no DNA to confirm it. The CDR3 spans 16 residues. In germline, CDR1 is SGHRS, CDR2 YFSETQ.